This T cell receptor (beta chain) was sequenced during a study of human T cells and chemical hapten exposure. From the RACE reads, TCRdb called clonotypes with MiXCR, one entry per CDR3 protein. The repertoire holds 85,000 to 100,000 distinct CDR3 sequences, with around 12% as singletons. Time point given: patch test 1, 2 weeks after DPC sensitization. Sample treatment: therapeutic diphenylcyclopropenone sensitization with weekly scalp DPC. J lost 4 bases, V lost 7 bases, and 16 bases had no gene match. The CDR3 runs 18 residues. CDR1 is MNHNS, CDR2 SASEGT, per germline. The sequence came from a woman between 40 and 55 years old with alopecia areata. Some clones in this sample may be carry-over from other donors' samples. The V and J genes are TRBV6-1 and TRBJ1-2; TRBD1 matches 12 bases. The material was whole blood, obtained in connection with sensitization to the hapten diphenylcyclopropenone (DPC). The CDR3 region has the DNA TGTGCCAGCATTGGAATCCGGGACAGGGGGCGCTTCCCCTATGGCTACACCTTC. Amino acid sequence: CASIGIRDRGRFPYGYTF.